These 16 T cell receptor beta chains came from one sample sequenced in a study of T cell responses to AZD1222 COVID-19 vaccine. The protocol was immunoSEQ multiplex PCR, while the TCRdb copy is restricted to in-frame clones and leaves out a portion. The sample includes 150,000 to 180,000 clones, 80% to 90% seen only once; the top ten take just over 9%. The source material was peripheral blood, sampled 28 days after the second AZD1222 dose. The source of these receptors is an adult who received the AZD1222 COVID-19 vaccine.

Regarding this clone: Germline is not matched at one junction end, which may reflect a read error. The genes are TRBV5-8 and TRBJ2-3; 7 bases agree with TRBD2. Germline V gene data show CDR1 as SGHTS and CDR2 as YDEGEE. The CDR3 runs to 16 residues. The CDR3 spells CASSLGGISSTDTQYF. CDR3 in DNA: TGTGCCAGCAGTTTGGGAGGGATCTCTAGCACAGATACGCAGTATTTT.

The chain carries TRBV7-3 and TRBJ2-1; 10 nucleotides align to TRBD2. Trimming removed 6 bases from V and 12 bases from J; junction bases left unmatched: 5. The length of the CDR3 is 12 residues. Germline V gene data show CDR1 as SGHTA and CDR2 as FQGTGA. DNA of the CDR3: TGTGCCAGCAGGGGAGCGGGAGGGCCGCAGTTCTTC. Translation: CASRGAGGPQFF.

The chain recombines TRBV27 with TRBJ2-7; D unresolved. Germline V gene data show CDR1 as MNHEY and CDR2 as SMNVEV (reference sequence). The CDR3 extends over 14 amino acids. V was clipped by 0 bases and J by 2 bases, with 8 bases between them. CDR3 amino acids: CASSLSRWAYEQYF. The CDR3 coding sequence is TGTGCCAGCAGTTTATCCCGGTGGGCCTACGAGCAGTACTTC.

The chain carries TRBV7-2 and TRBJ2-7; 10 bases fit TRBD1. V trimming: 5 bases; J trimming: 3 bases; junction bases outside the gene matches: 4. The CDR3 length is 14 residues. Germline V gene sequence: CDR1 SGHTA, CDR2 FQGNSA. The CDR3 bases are TGTGCCAGCAGCCCAGGACAGGGGGGCTACGAGCAGTACTTC. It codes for CASSPGQGGYEQYF. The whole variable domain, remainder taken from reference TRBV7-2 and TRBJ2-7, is GAGVSQSPSNKVTEKGKDVELRCDPISGHTALYWYRQSLGQGLEFLIYFQGNSAPDKSGLPSDRFSAERTGGSVSTLTIQRTQQEDSAVYLCASSPGQGGYEQYFGPGTRLTVT.

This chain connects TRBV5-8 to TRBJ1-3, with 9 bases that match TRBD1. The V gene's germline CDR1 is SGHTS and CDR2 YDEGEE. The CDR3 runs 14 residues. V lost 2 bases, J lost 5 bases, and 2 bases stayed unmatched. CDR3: CASSFGQGRNTIYF. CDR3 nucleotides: TGTGCCAGCAGCTTTGGACAGGGGAGAAACACCATATATTTT.

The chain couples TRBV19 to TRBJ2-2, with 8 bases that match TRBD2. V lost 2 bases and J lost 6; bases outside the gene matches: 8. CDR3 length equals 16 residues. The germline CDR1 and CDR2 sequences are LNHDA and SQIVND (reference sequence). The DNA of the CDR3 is TGTGCCAGTAGTATACGACTAGCGACTAGGGCCGGGGAGCTGTTTTTT. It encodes CASSIRLATRAGELFF.

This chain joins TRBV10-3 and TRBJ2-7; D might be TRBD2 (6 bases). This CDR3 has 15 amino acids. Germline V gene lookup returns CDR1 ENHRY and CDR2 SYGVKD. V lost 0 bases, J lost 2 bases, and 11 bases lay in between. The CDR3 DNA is TGTGCCATCAGTGAGTCCCCTAGCGAGCCCTACGAGCAGTACTTC. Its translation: CAISESPSEPYEQYF.

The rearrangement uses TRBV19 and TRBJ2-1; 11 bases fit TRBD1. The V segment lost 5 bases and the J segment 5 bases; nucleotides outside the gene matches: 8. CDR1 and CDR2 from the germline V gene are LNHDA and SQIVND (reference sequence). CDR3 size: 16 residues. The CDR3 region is CASSSGQGAFDNEQFF. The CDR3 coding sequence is TGTGCCAGTAGTTCCGGACAGGGGGCGTTCGACAATGAGCAGTTCTTC.

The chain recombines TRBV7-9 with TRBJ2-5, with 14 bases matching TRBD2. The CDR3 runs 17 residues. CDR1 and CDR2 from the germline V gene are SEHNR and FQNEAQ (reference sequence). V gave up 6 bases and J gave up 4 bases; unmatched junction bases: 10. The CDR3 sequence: CASSPSGGTSGRETQYF. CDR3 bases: TGTGCCAGCAGTCCCTCCGGCGGGACTAGCGGGAGAGAGACCCAGTACTTC.

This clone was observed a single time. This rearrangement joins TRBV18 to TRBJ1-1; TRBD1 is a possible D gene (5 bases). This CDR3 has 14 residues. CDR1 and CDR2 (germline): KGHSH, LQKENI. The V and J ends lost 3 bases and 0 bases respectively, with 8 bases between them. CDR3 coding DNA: TGTGCCAGCTCACCTCCAGGGATGAACACTGAAGCTTTCTTT. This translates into CASSPPGMNTEAFF.

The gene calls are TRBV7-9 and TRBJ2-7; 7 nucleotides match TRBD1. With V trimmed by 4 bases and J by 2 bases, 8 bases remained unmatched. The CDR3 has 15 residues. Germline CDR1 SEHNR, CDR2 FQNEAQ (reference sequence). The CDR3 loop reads CASSSAGTVPYEQYF. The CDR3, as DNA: TGTGCCAGCAGCTCCGCCGGGACAGTGCCCTACGAGCAGTACTTC.

DNA of the CDR3: TGTGCCAGCAGTGAAGTCGAACGGCAGGCTTTCTTT. This encodes CASSEVERQAFF. The V gene is TRBV2, the J gene TRBJ1-1; the D is unclear. Trimming removed 1 base from V and 11 bases from J, with 11 bases in between. Germline V gene sequence: CDR1 SNHLY, CDR2 FYNNEI. CDR3 size: 12 residues.

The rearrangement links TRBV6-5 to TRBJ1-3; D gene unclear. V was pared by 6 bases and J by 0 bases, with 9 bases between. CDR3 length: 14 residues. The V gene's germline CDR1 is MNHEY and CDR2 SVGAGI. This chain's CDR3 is CASRDFLSGNTIYF. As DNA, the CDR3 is TGTGCCAGCAGGGACTTCCTCTCTGGAAACACCATATATTTT.

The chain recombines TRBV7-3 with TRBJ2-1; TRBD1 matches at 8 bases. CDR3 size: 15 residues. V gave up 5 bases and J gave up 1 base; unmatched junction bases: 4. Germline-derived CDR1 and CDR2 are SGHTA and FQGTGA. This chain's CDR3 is CASSGQGRSYNEQFF. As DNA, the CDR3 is TGTGCCAGCAGCGGACAGGGAAGGTCCTACAATGAGCAGTTCTTC.

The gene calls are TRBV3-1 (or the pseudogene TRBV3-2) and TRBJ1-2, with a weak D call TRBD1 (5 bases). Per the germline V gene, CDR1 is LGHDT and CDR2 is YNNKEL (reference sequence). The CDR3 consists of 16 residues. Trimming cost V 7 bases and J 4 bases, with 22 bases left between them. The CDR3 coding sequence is TGTGCCAGCACCAATACAATTACATCGGGGGTCTATGGCTACACCTTC. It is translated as CASTNTITSGVYGYTF.

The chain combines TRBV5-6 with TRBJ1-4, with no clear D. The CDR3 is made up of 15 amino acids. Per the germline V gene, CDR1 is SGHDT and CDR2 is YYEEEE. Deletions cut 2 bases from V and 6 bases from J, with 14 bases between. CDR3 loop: CASSFQAGRYEKLFF. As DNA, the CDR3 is TGTGCCAGCAGCTTCCAAGCCGGTCGTTATGAAAAACTGTTTTTT.